This T cell receptor beta chain was documented in a study of T cell responses to AZD1222 COVID-19 vaccine. As regards this clone: The target antigen is unknown.

Findings and caveats of the study: Baseline serostatus was positive in only a handful of AZD1222 recipients.

Some clones are missing from TCRdb's copy, which holds only in-frame ones; the method was immunoSEQ multiplex PCR. The sample shows 100,000 to 120,000 clones, approximately 89% of them seen only once. This CDR3 region has 15 residues. V dropped 4 bases and J dropped 3; count of bases not matched to a gene: 2. CDR1 is SGHRS, CDR2 YFSETQ, per germline. This sequence was found in an adult who received the AZD1222 COVID-19 vaccine. The chain links TRBV5-1 to TRBJ2-3, with 13 positions matching TRBD2. The sample consisted of peripheral blood, taken 28 days after the second AZD1222 dose. Here the CDR3 reads CASSPGLAGTDTQYF. DNA of the CDR3: TGCGCCAGCAGCCCGGGACTAGCGGGAACAGATACGCAGTATTTT.